Sequencing of this T cell receptor beta chain was carried out in a study of blood T cell repertoires in COVID-19. Study-level information: Some COVID-19 samples were acute and others convalescent; all came from the United States, Italy and Spain. In each case, the material was cDNA or gDNA derived from T cells, B-cell-depleted T cells, or PBMCs.

Per the original data handling: Reference gene primer amplification gave estimated nucleated cell counts. Repertoires were generated with immunoSEQ multiplex PCR, while TCRdb's copy carries only in-frame clones and drops some. The V and J calls and clone size are taken from that table; D and trimming were inferred from the DNA. The data show some 260,000 clones, more than 70% seen once. V was cut by 11 bases and J by 7 bases, with 20 bases left in between. This CDR3 spans 13 amino acids. The germline CDR1 and CDR2 sequences are MNHNY and SVGAGI (reference sequence). The sample taken for sequencing was peripheral blood. The sequence was obtained from a woman aged 40 to 50 who had recovered from COVID-19. The chain has TRBV6-6 and TRBJ1-2; tentatively, D is TRBD1 (6 bases). CDR3 loop: CASGGGVRSGYTF. In DNA, the CDR3 is TGTGCCTCCGGGGGGGGCGTTAGGAGTGGCTACACCTTC.